This TCR beta chain emerged from a study of T-cell reconstitution after alpha-beta-depleted transplantation in children. This clonotype has only a few counts. Germline V lookup: CDR1 MNHNS, CDR2 SASEGT. The V and J ends lost 6 bases and 6 bases, in that order; junction bases with no gene match: 10. The CDR3 runs 14 residues. Using unique molecular identifiers, the investigators prepared the TCRbeta library. TCRdb ran MiXCR on the PCR reads and lists one entry per CDR3 protein. The sample lists 300,000 to 400,000 distinct CDR3 sequences, about 17% seen once, with about 41% in the top ten. V is TRBV6-1 and J is TRBJ2-7; 8 bases match TRBD1. The specimen comprised PBMCs, mostly from graft donor cells, sampled 360 days after TCRalphabeta/CD19-depleted stem cell transplant. The sequence derives from a male patient under 10 years old who had a stem cell transplant for acute lymphoblastic leukemia, so the T cells may come from the graft donor. DNA of the CDR3: TGTGCCAGCAGCAGATATGGACAGGGTTCCGAGCAGTACTTC. This codes for CASSRYGQGSEQYF.